This TCR beta chain was captured by sequencing in a study of blood T cell repertoires in COVID-19. For the study at large: From the United States, Italy and Spain came samples of acute and convalescent COVID-19. The cDNA or gDNA used as material had been derived from T cells, B-cell-depleted T cells, or PBMCs.

The CDR3 is 13 residues long. V shed 7 bases and J shed 2 bases, with 11 bases lying between them. Source study methods: Using reference gene primer amplification, nucleated cell counts were estimated. Here immunoSEQ multiplex PCR was the method, and the copy in TCRdb shows in-frame clones only, minus some. That table supplies the V and J calls and clone size; D and trimming were determined from the DNA. The table records 65,000 to 90,000 clones, 82% of them present only once. The chain carries TRBV12-3 or TRBV12-4 and TRBJ1-2, with D hard to call. Sequencing used peripheral blood. The TCR sequence derives from a woman in her sixties or seventies with acute or convalescent COVID-19. The DNA of the CDR3 is TGTGCCAGCACCCAGGTGGGCAACTATGGCTACACCTTC. As protein: CASTQVGNYGYTF.